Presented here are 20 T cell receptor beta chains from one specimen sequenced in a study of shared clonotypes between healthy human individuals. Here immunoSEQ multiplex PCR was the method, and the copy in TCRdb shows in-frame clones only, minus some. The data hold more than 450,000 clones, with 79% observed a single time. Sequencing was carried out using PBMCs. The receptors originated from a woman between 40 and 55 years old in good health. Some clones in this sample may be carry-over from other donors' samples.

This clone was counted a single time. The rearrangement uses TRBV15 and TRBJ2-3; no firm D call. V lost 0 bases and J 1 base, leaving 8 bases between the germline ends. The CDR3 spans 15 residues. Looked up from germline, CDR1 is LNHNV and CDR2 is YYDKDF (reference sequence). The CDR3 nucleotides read TGTGCCACCAGCAGAGAGGGTAGAGGCACAGATACGCAGTATTTT. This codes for CATSREGRGTDTQYF.

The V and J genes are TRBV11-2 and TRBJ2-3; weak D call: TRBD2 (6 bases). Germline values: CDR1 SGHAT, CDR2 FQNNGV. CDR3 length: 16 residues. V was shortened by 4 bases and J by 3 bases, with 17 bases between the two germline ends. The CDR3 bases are TGTGCCAGCAGCTCCTCTGTCGGGGGTAGGACAGATACGCAGTATTTT. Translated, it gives CASSSSVGGRTDTQYF.

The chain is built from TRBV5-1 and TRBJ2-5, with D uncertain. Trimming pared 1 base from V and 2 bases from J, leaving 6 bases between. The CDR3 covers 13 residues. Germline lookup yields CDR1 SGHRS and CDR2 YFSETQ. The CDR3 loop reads CASSLLFQETQYF. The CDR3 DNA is TGCGCCAGCAGCTTGCTCTTTCAAGAGACCCAGTACTTC.

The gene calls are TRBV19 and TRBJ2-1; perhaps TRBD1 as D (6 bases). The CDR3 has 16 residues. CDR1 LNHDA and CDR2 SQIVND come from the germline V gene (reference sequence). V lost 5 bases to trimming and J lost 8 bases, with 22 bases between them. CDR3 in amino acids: CASSRPGTQGFDEQFF. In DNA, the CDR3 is TGTGCCAGTAGTCGTCCAGGGACACAAGGGTTTGATGAGCAGTTCTTC.

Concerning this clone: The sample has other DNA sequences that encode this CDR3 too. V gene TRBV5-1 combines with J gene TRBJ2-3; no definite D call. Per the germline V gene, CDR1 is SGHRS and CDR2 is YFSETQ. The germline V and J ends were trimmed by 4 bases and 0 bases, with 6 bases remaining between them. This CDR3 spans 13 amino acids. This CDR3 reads CASSEGSTDTQYF. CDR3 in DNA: TGCGCCAGCAGCGAAGGAAGCACAGATACGCAGTATTTT.

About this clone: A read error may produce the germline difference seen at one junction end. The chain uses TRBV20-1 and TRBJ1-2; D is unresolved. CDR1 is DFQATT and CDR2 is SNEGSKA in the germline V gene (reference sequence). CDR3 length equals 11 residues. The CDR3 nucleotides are TGCAGTGCTAGTTCTACGACCGATGGCTTCTTC. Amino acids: CSASSTTDGFF.

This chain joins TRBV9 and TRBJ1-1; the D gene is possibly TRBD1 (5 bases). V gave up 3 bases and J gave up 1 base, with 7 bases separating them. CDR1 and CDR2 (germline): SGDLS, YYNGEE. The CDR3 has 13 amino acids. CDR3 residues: CASSGDRNTEAFF. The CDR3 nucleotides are TGTGCCAGCAGCGGAGACAGGAACACTGAAGCTTTCTTT.

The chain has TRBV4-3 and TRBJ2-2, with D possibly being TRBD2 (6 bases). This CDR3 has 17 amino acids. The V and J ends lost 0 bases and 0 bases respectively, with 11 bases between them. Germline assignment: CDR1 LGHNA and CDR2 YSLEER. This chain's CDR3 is CASSQDLTGANTGELFF. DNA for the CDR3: TGCGCCAGCAGCCAAGATCTAACGGGAGCGAACACCGGGGAGCTGTTTTTT.

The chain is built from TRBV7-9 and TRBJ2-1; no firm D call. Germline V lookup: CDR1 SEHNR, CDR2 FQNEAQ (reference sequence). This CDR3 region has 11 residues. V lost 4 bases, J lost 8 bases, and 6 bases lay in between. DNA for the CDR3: TGTGCCAGCAGCTCTTGGGATGAGCAGTTCTTC. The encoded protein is CASSSWDEQFF. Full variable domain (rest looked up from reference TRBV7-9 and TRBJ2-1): DTGVSQNPRHKITKRGQNVTFRCDPISEHNRLYWYRQTLGQGPEFLTYFQNEAQLEKSRLLSDRFSAERPKGSFSTLEIQRTEQGDSAMYLCASSSWDEQFFGPGTRLTVL.

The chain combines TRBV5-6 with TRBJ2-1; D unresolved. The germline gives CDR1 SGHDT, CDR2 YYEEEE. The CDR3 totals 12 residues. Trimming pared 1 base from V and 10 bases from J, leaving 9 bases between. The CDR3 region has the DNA TGTGCCAGCAGCTTGTGGGTCCGGGAGCAGTTCTTC. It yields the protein CASSLWVREQFF.

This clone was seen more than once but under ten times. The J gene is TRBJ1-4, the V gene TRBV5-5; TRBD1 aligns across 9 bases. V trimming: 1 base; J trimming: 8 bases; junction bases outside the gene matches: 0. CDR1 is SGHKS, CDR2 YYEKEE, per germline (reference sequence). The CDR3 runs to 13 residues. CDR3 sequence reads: CASSLTGGEKLFF. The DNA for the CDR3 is TGTGCCAGCAGCTTGACAGGGGGCGAAAAACTGTTTTTT.

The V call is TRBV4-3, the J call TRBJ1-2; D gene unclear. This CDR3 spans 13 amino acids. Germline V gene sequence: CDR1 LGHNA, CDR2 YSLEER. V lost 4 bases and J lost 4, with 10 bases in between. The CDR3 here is CASSRGGIYGYTF. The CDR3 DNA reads TGCGCCAGCAGCCGGGGAGGGATCTATGGCTACACCTTC.

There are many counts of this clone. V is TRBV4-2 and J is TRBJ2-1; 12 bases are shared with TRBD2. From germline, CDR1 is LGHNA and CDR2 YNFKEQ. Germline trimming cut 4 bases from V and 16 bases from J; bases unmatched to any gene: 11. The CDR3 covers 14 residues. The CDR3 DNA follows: TGTGCCAGCAGCCCCCTACCCACTAGCGGGAGGAGTTTCTTC. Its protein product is CASSPLPTSGRSFF.

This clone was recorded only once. For the CDR3, the DNA is TGTGCCAGCAGTTTAGAAAGAGGGCGCAACTATGGCTACACCTTC. Translated: CASSLERGRNYGYTF. The V gene is TRBV28, the J gene TRBJ1-2; D not certain. The V gene lost 2 bases and the J gene lost 2 bases, with 12 bases spanning the gap. CDR1 is MDHEN and CDR2 is SYDVKM in the germline V gene. This CDR3 region has 15 residues.

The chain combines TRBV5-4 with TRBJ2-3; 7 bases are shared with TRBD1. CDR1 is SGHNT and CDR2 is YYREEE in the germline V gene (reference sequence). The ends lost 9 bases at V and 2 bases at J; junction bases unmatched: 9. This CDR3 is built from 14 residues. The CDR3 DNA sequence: TGTGCCACAATGACAGGGTCTTTCACAGATACGCAGTATTTT. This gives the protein CATMTGSFTDTQYF.

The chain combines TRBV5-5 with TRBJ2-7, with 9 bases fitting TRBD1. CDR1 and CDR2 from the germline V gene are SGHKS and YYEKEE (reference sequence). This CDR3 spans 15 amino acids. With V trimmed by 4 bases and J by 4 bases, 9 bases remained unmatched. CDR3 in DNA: TGTGCCAGCAGCGGGACAACAGGGGGCGTTTACGAGCAGTACTTC. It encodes CASSGTTGGVYEQYF.

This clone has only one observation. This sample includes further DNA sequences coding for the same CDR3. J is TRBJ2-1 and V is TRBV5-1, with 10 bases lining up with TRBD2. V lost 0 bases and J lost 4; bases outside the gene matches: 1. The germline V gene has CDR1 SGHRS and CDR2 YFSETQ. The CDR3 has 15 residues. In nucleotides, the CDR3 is TGCGCCAGCAGCTTGGAACTAGCGGGGTACAATGAGCAGTTCTTC. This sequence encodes CASSLELAGYNEQFF.

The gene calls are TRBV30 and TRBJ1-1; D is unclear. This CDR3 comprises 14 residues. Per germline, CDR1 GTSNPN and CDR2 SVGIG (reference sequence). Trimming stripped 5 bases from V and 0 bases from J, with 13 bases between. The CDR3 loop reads CAWGRTYLNTEAFF. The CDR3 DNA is TGTGCCTGGGGCAGGACTTACCTGAACACTGAAGCTTTCTTT.

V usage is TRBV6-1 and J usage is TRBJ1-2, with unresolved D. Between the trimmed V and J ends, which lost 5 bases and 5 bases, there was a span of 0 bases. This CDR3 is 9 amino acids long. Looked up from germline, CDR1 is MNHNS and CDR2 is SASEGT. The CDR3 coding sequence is TGTGCCAGCAGTTATGGCTACACCTTC. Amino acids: CASSYGYTF.

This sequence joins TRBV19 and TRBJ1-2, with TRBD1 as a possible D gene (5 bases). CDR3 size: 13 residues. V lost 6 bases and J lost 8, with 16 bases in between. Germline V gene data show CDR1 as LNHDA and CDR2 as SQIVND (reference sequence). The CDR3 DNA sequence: TGTGCCAGTAGAATTACAGGCGAAATGGGCTACACCTTC. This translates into CASRITGEMGYTF.